Each of the 11 T cell receptor beta chains below was sequenced from the same sample in a study of blood T cell repertoires in COVID-19. Profiling relied on immunoSEQ multiplex PCR, and the TCRdb table lists in-frame clones only, not all of them. The sample lists tens of thousands of clones, about 90% occurring once. Sequenced sample: peripheral blood. The receptors originated from a human donor with active COVID-19. The donor label of this sample is uncertain.

V usage is TRBV10-3 and J usage is TRBJ2-7, with D tentatively TRBD2 (5 bases). With 10 bases removed from V and 3 bases from J, the gap between germline ends came to 13 bases. Looked up from germline, CDR1 is ENHRY and CDR2 is SYGVKD. There are 12 residues in the CDR3. For the CDR3, the DNA is TGTGCCACCGGGTGGAGGAGCTACGAGCAGTACTTC. It specifies CATGWRSYEQYF.

This clone has only one observation. CDR3 sequence (DNA): TGTGCCAGCAGCCCGGAGGAGGGCTACACCTTC. Amino acid sequence: CASSPEEGYTF. This chain links TRBV5-5 with TRBJ1-2; D is unclear. This CDR3 region has 11 residues. The germline V gene has CDR1 SGHKS and CDR2 YYEKEE (reference sequence). V was clipped by 4 bases and J by 8 bases, with 9 bases between them.

The genes are TRBV3-1 (or the pseudogene TRBV3-2) and TRBJ2-7; 9 nucleotides line up with TRBD2. The CDR3 has 15 residues. V lost 4 bases to trimming and J lost 4 bases; unmatched junction nucleotides: 8. From germline, CDR1 is LGHDT and CDR2 YNNKEL (reference sequence). DNA for the CDR3: TGTGCCAGCAGCCCCCTCGCGGGAGGGCTATACGAGCAGTACTTC. Its protein is CASSPLAGGLYEQYF.

This clone was observed once. The V gene is TRBV28, the J gene TRBJ2-7; perhaps TRBD2 as D (5 bases). Germline CDR1 reads MDHEN; CDR2 reads SYDVKM. The CDR3 has 18 residues. V lost 4 bases and J lost 0, with 22 bases in between. The CDR3 DNA is TGTGCCAGCAGTTCTAGAGTATTAGCGATCCTTGTCTCCTACGAGCAGTACTTC. It translates to CASSSRVLAILVSYEQYF.

This rearrangement joins TRBV19 to TRBJ1-3; D not certain. Germline CDR1 LNHDA, CDR2 SQIVND (reference sequence). Trimming stripped 6 bases from V and 4 bases from J, with 13 bases between. The CDR3 totals 14 residues. CDR3 in amino acids: CASSDEGRGNTIYF. Written as DNA, the CDR3 is TGTGCCAGTAGCGACGAGGGTCGGGGAAACACCATATATTTT.

The rearrangement links TRBV10-3 to TRBJ2-3; 9 bases match TRBD1. With V trimmed by 6 bases and J by 3 bases, 4 bases remained unmatched. Per the germline V gene, CDR1 is ENHRY and CDR2 is SYGVKD. This CDR3 has 14 amino acids. CDR3 sequence: CAIRTGTGTDTQYF. For the CDR3, the DNA is TGTGCCATCAGAACCGGGACAGGGACAGATACGCAGTATTTT.

This chain joins TRBV20-1 and TRBJ2-1, with 7 bases lining up with TRBD1. Germline CDR1 is DFQATT and CDR2 is SNEGSKA (reference sequence). The V gene end was trimmed by 3 bases and the J gene end by 6 bases; junction bases not matched to a gene: 8. The CDR3 is 14 residues long. The CDR3 spells CSASRGSGGNEQFF. The CDR3 DNA reads as TGCAGTGCTAGTCGGGGATCAGGGGGCAATGAGCAGTTCTTC.

This clone was detected only a few times. The DNA is omitted, as the CDR3 cannot be located on it reliably, and the CDR3 follows TCRdb's listing. The chain is built from TRBV21-1 and TRBJ2-6; the table assigns TRBD1, which was not confirmed against the DNA. TRBV21-1 is termed a pseudogene. The CDR3 is 15 amino acids in total, end residues counted. CDR3 in amino acids: CASSKVGVGANVLTF.

V gene TRBV5-5 combines with J gene TRBJ1-6; no clear D. This CDR3 contains 16 residues. Germline-derived CDR1 and CDR2 are SGHKS and YYEKEE (reference sequence). With 4 bases removed from V and 9 bases from J, the gap between germline ends came to 20 bases. The CDR3 region has the DNA TGTGCCAGCAGCCCCACGCCCCGGGGAGCCCTTTCACCCCTCCACTTT. This translates into CASSPTPRGALSPLHF. The variable domain in full, completed from reference TRBV5-5 and TRBJ1-6, reads DAGVTQSPTHLIKTRGQQVTLRCSPISGHKSVSWYQQVLGQGPQFIFQYYEKEERGRGNFPDRFSARQFPNYSSELNVNALLLGDSALYLCASSPTPRGALSPLHFGNGTRLTVT.

V is TRBV7-9 and J is TRBJ2-7; TRBD1 is a possible D gene (6 bases). Germline-derived CDR1 and CDR2 are SEHNR and FQNEAQ (reference sequence). The V end lost 5 bases, the J end lost 3 bases, and 11 bases lay between the germline ends. CDR3 length: 13 residues. The CDR3 spells CASSPRGNYEQYF. The CDR3 DNA sequence: TGTGCCAGCAGCCCCAGGGGTAACTACGAGCAGTACTTC.

The V gene is TRBV7-6, the J gene TRBJ2-1; no clear D gene. Germline CDR1 reads SGHVS; CDR2 reads FNYEAQ. The CDR3 is 17 amino acids. V dropped 1 base and J dropped 0 bases, with 13 bases sitting between them. CDR3 amino acids: CASSLGSAGSSYNEQFF. Here the CDR3 DNA reads TGTGCCAGCAGCTTAGGTTCCGCCGGTAGCTCCTACAATGAGCAGTTCTTC.